This TCR beta chain was recovered during a study of blood T cell repertoires in COVID-19. The overall study: Acute and convalescent COVID-19 samples came from the United States, Italy and Spain. T cells, B-cell-depleted T cells, or PBMCs provided the cDNA or gDNA that served as material.

Sequencing was performed with immunoSEQ multiplex PCR; in TCRdb, only in-frame clones are kept and a portion is missing. The sample has 150,000 to 200,000 clones; roughly 77% are singletons. V was pared by 6 bases and J by 8 bases, with 8 bases of the junction left unmatched. The CDR3 has 14 amino acids. Germline assignment: CDR1 MNHEY and CDR2 SVGAGI. The rearrangement links TRBV6-5 to TRBJ1-2; TRBD1 agrees at 11 bases. This TCR derives from a man between 65 and 85 years old with active or convalescent COVID-19. Source material: peripheral blood. The CDR3 reads CASRRDRGSVGYTF. CDR3 DNA: TGTGCCAGCAGACGGGACAGGGGGTCCGTAGGCTACACCTTC.